This entry describes one T cell receptor (beta chain). What it binds is not known. Germline CDR1 reads MNHEY; CDR2 reads SVGEGT. The CDR3 contains 15 residues. Researchers prepared the TRB cDNA libraries using 5' RACE with UMI labels. TCRdb derives one entry per CDR3 protein from the 5' RACE reads, leaving out DNA. This sample's table has about 84,000 distinct CDR3 sequences. CD45RO-CCR7+CD27+CD95- cells counted as naive CD8+ T cells. This sample is part of a study of CXCR3-negative and CXCR3-positive naive CD8 T cells. Study observations and caveats: Naive cells that were CXCR3-positive had more hydrophobic TRB CDR3s (compared with CXCR3-negative naive cells).

The sequence was collected from a human donor in good health. Some clones in this sample may be carry-over from other donors' samples. The chain joins TRBV6-2 or TRBV6-3 to TRBJ2-7; the TRBD2 assignment by TCRdb is unverifiable without DNA. The sample comprised naive CXCR3+ CD8+ T cells from blood. Noted subset: CD45RO-CCR7+CD27+CD95- naive CD8+ T cells expressing CXCR3 (TNR3+). CDR3 in amino acids: CASLGGGDSSYEQYF.